A single T cell receptor (beta chain) is shown here with its context. The sample comes from a study of metastatic and nonmetastatic thyroid tumors. Original handling: Building a distant-metastasis classifier for papillary thyroid cancer drew on CDR3 differences across clinicopathological groups. TCRdb reprocessed the PCR reads using MiXCR. These V and J calls derive from TCRdb rather than the authors' analysis. The sample holds tens of thousands of clones, around 25% seen once. Germline V gives CDR1 SGHRS, CDR2 YFSETQ. V was trimmed by 4 bases and J by 8 bases, leaving 12 bases between them. This CDR3 contains 13 residues. No treatment of any kind had been given to any patient before thyroid surgery.

The chain uses TRBV5-1 and TRBJ1-4; tentative D call: TRBD1 (5 bases). The sample was blood. This sequence was found in a male donor with papillary thyroid cancer or a benign thyroid nodule (not recorded which). Some clones in this sample may be carry-over from other donors' samples. In DNA, the CDR3 is TGCGCCAGCAGCCTCCCGACAGCCGAAAAACTGTTTTTT. Translated, it gives CASSLPTAEKLFF.